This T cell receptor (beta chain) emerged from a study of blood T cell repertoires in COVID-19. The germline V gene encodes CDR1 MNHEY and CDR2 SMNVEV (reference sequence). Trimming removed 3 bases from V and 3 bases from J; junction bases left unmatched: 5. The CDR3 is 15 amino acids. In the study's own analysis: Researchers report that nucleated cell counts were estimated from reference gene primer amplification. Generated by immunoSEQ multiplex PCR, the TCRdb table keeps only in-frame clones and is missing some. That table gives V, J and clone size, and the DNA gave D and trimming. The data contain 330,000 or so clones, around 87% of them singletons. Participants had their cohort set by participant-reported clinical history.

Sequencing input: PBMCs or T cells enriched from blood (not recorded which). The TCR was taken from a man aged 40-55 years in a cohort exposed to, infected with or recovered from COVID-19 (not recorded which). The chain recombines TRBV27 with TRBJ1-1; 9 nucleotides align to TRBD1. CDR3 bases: TGTGCCAGCAGTTTTTGGGACAGGGCGGACACTGAAGCTTTCTTT. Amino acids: CASSFWDRADTEAFF.